This T cell receptor beta chain was sequenced during a study of T cell repertoires in cytomegalovirus infection. TCRdb reanalysed the reads using MiXCR and keeps one entry per CDR3 protein. The data show approximately 350,000 distinct CDR3 sequences, approximately 35% seen once. This CDR3 is 13 amino acids long. The ends were cut back, 8 bases at V and 5 bases at J, with 15 bases in the middle. A remark on this clonotype: Its antigen remains unknown.

The receptor's source is a human donor in good health (CMV status not recorded). Some clones in this sample may be carry-over from other donors' samples. V usage is TRBV12-3 or TRBV12-4 and J usage is TRBJ2-5, with D unresolved. The specimen was cultured PBMCs, collected from culture after CMV antigen stimulation. CDR3 bases: TGTGCCAGCTCGGGCCGTCTATGGGAGACCCAGTACTTC. This sequence encodes CASSGRLWETQYF.